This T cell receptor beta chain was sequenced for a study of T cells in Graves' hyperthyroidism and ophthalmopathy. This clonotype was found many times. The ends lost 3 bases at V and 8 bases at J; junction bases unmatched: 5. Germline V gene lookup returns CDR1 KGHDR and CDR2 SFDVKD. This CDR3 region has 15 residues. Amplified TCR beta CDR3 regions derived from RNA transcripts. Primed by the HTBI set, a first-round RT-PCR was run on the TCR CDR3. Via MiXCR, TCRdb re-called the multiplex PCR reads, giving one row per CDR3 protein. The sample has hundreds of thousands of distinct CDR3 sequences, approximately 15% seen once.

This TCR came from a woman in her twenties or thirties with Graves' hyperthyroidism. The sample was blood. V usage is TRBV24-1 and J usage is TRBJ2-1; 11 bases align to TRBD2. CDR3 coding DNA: TGTGCCACCAGTGATCCGACTAGCGGGAAGGATGAGCAGTTCTTC. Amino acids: CATSDPTSGKDEQFF.